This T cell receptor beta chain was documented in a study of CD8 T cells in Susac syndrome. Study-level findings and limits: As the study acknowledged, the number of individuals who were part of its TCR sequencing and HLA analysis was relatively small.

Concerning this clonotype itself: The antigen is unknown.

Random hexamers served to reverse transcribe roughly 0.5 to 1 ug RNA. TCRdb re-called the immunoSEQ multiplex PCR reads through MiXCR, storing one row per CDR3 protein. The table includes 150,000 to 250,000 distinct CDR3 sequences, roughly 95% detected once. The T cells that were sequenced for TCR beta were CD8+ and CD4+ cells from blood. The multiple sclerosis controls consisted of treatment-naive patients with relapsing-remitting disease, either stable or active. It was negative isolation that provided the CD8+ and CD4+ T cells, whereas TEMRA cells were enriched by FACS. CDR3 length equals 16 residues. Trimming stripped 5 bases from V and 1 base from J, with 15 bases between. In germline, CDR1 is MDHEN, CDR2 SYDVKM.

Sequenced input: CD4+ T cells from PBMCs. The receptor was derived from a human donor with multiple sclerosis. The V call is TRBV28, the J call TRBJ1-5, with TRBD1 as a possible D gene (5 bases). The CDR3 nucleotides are TGTGCCAGCAGTCCCCCCCCAGGGATGAGCAATCAGCCCCAGCATTTT. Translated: CASSPPPGMSNQPQHF. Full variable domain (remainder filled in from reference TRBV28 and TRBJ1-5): DVKVTQSSRYLVKRTGEKVFLECVQDMDHENMFWYRQDPGLGLRLIYFSYDVKMKEKGDIPEGYSVSREKKERFSLILESASTNQTSMYLCASSPPPGMSNQPQHFGDGTRLSIL.